The 11 T cell receptor beta chains presented below share a single source sample, sequenced in a study of cytomegalovirus exposure and HLA in healthy donors. The PCR made use of 60 Vbeta and 13 Jbeta primers. This table comes from immunoSEQ multiplex PCR, and its TCRdb copy is limited to in-frame clones, with some not included. The table records about 95,000 clones, around 70% of them present only once. The sequenced sample consisted of PBMCs. All receptors come from a woman between 50 and 59 years old in good health and CMV-seropositive.

The chain combines TRBV7-6 with TRBJ2-2; D gene ambiguous. This CDR3 contains 13 residues. V lost 2 bases, J lost 6 bases, and 7 bases lay in between. Germline loops: CDR1 SGHVS, CDR2 FNYEAQ. The CDR3 region has the DNA TGTGCCAGCAGCTTAAGGCAGGCCGGGGAGCTGTTTTTT. Translating it yields CASSLRQAGELFF.

The CDR3 loop is CASSLNREGQEQYF. CDR3 nucleotide sequence: TGTGCCAGCAGTTTGAACAGGGAGGGTCAGGAGCAGTACTTC. This chain uses TRBV6-5 with TRBJ2-7; the D gene is possibly TRBD2 (7 bases). CDR1 is MNHEY, CDR2 SVGAGI, per germline. Trimming cost V 4 bases and J 7 bases, with 17 bases left between them. The CDR3 sequence is 14 residues long.

The chain uses TRBV10-1 and TRBJ1-3; the D is unclear. CDR3 length: 13 amino acids. V lost 6 bases and J lost 0, with 6 bases in between. Looked up from germline, CDR1 is WNHNN and CDR2 is SYGVQD (reference sequence). CDR3 bases: TGCGCCAGCAGACAGAGCTCTGGAAACACCATATATTTT. This translates into CASRQSSGNTIYF.

Only a few counts were recorded for this clone. The V gene is TRBV11-2, the J gene TRBJ2-7; 8 bases match TRBD1. Germline V CDR1 and CDR2: SGHAT, FQNNGV. Trimming removed 5 bases from V and 3 bases from J; junction bases left unmatched: 15. The CDR3 is made up of 17 amino acids. The CDR3 nucleotides read TGTGCCAGCAGCCCCACTCACCAGACAGGGGCTTTCTACGAGCAGTACTTC. This codes for CASSPTHQTGAFYEQYF.

V gene TRBV6-1 combines with J gene TRBJ2-5, with 10 bases matching TRBD2. The better agreement between TRBJ2-7 and the DNA end casts doubt on the J call. This CDR3 spans 13 amino acids. The germline gives CDR1 MNHNS, CDR2 SASEGT. The CDR3 nucleotides read TGTGCCAGCAAGGGGCTAGCGGGAGACGAGCAGTACTTC. This encodes CASKGLAGDEQYF.

The DNA of the CDR3 is TGTGCCAGCAGTGCGCACAGGGGAAACACTGAAGCTTTCTTT. It codes for CASSAHRGNTEAFF. This chain connects TRBV28 to TRBJ1-1; 7 nucleotides match TRBD1. J lost 2 bases, V lost 5 bases, and 5 bases had no gene match. Germline V gene lookup returns CDR1 MDHEN and CDR2 SYDVKM. This CDR3 spans 14 amino acids.

This clone occurred a few times. This chain uses TRBV9 with TRBJ2-7, with D uncertain. The V gene's germline CDR1 is SGDLS and CDR2 YYNGEE. This CDR3 has 14 residues. Trimming stripped 0 bases from V and 4 bases from J, with 11 bases between. The CDR3 is CASSVGANPYEQYF. The DNA of the CDR3 is TGTGCCAGCAGCGTAGGGGCGAACCCTTACGAGCAGTACTTC.

This clone has more than one count but fewer than ten. The chain is built from TRBV28 and TRBJ2-7; D is perhaps TRBD1 (5 bases). V was clipped by 3 bases and J by 2 bases, with 11 bases between them. Germline CDR1 reads MDHEN; CDR2 reads SYDVKM. The length of the CDR3 is 14 residues. CDR3 sequence reads: CASSLTAIPYEQYF. For the CDR3, the DNA is TGTGCCAGCAGTTTGACAGCAATCCCCTACGAGCAGTACTTC.

The V gene is TRBV2, the J gene TRBJ2-7, with 12 nucleotides matching TRBD1. From germline, CDR1 is SNHLY and CDR2 FYNNEI. The CDR3 loop spans 17 amino acids. V shed 3 bases and J 7 bases; nucleotides not matched to a gene: 13. CDR3 amino acids: CASSEGNGDRGPVEQYF. CDR3 DNA sequence: TGTGCCAGCAGTGAGGGTAACGGGGACAGGGGGCCCGTTGAGCAGTACTTC.

This clone occurred a few times. The genes are TRBV7-6 and TRBJ2-3, with D possibly being TRBD2 (6 bases). The length of the CDR3 is 14 residues. Trimming removed 4 bases at V and 6 bases at J, with 14 bases between. Germline V gene sequence: CDR1 SGHVS, CDR2 FNYEAQ. CDR3 nucleotide sequence: TGTGCCAGCAGCTCGGGACTCAGTGTCGATACGCAGTATTTT. Its translation: CASSSGLSVDTQYF.

V is TRBV6-6 and J is TRBJ2-7; TRBD2 aligns across 8 bases. This CDR3 has 15 amino acids. V lost 4 bases to trimming and J lost 4 bases; unmatched junction nucleotides: 9. In germline, CDR1 is MNHNY, CDR2 SVGAGI (reference sequence). The CDR3 is CASSSQTSARYEQYF. The CDR3 nucleotides read TGTGCCAGCAGTTCTCAGACTAGCGCGCGATACGAGCAGTACTTC.